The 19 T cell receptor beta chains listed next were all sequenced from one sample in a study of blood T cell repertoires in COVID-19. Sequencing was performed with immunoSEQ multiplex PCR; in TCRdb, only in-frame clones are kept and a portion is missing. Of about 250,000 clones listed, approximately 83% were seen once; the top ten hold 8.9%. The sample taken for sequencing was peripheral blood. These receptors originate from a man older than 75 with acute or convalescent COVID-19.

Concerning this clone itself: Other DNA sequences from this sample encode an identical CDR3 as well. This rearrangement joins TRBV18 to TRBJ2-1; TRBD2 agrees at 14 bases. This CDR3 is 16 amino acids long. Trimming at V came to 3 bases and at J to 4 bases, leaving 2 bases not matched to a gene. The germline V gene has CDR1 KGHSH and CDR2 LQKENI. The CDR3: CASSPGLAGVYNEQFF. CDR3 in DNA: TGTGCCAGCTCACCGGGACTAGCGGGAGTGTACAATGAGCAGTTCTTC.

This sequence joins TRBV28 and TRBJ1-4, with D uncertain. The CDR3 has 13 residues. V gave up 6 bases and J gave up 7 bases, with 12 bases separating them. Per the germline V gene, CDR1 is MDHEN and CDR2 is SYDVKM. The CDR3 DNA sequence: TGTGCCAGCAGGGCGGGCTTGGGTGAAAAACTGTTTTTT. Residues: CASRAGLGEKLFF.

The CDR3 nucleotides read TGCGCCAGCAGCTTTGTGACGGGAGGGAGTGAGACCCAGTACTTC. It encodes CASSFVTGGSETQYF. The rearrangement uses TRBV5-1 and TRBJ2-5, with 8 positions matching TRBD2. Trimming removed 2 bases from V and 5 bases from J; junction bases left unmatched: 8. Germline V CDR1 and CDR2: SGHRS, YFSETQ. The CDR3 contains 15 residues.

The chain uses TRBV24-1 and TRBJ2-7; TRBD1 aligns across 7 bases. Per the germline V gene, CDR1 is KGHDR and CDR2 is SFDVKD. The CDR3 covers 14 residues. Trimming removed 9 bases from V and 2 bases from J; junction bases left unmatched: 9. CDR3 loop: CATRYGTAAYEQYF. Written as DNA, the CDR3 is TGTGCCACCCGTTATGGGACAGCCGCCTACGAGCAGTACTTC.

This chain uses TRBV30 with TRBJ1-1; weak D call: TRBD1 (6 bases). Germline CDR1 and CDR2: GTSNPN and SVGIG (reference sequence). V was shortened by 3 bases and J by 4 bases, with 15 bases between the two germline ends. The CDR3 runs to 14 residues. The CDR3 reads CAWSHPPGATEAFF. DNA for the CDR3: TGTGCCTGGAGCCATCCCCCAGGGGCCACTGAAGCTTTCTTT.

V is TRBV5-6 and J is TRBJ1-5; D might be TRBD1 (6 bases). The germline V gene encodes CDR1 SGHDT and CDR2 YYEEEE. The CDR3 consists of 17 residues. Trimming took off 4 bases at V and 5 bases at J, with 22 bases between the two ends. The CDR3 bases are TGTGCCAGCAGCCATATGCCCAAACAGGGTCCTCATCAGCCCCAGCATTTT. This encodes CASSHMPKQGPHQPQHF.

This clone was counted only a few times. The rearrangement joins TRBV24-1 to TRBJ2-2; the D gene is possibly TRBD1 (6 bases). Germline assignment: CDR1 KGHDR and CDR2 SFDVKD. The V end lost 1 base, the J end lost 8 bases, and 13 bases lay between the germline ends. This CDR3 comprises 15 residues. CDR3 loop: CATSDFRGSLGELFF. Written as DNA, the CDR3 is TGTGCCACCAGTGATTTCAGGGGATCTTTAGGGGAGCTGTTTTTT.

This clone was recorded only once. Written as DNA, the CDR3 is TGTGCCATCTCGGGAGGCTATGGCTACACCTTC. Its protein product is CAISGGYGYTF. This sequence joins TRBV10-3 and TRBJ1-2; D ambiguous. Germline CDR1 and CDR2: ENHRY and SYGVKD. The CDR3 contains 11 residues. Trimming left V 8 bases short and J 4 bases short, with 8 bases between.

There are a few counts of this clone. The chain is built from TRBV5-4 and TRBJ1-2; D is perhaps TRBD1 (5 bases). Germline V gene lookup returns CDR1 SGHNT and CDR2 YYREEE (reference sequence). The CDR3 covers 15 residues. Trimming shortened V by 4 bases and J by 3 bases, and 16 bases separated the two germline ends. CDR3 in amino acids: CASSDGDRVHYGYTF. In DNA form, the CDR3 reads TGTGCCAGCAGCGATGGCGACAGAGTACACTATGGCTACACCTTC.

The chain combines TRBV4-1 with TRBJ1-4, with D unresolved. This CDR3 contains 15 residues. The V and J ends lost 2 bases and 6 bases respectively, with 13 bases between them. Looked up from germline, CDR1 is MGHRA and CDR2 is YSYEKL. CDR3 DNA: TGCGCCAGCAGCCAACACCTGGAGAGGTATGAAAAACTGTTTTTT. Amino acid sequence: CASSQHLERYEKLFF.

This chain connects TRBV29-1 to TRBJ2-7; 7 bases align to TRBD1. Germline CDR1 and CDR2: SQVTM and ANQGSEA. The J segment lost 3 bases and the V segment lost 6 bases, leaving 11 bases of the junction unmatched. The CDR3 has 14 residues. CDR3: CSVRVRQGNYEQYF. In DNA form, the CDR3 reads TGCAGCGTGCGCGTGAGACAGGGAAACTACGAGCAGTACTTC.

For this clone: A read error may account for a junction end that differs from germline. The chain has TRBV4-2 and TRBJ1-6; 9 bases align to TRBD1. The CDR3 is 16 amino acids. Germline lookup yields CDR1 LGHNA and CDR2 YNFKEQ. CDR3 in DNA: TGTGCCAGCAGCCAAGCCTCCCTAGGACCGGGACAGGGCCAGGCGTTT. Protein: CASSQASLGPGQGQAF.

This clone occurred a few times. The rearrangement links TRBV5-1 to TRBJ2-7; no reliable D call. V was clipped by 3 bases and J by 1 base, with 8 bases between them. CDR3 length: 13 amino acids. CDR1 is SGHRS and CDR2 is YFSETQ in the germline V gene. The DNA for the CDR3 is TGCGCCAGCAGCTCTACGGTATCCTACGAGCAGTACTTC. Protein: CASSSTVSYEQYF. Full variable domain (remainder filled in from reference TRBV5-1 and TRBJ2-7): KAGVTQTPRYLIKTRGQQVTLSCSPISGHRSVSWYQQTPGQGLQFLFEYFSETQRNKGNFPGRFSGRQFSNSRSEMNVSTLELGDSALYLCASSSTVSYEQYFGPGTRLTVT.

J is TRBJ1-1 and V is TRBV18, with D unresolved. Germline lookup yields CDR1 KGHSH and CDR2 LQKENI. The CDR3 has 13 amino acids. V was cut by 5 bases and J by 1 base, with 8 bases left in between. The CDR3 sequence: CASSGHANTEAFF. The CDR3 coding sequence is TGTGCCAGCTCAGGCCACGCGAACACTGAAGCTTTCTTT.

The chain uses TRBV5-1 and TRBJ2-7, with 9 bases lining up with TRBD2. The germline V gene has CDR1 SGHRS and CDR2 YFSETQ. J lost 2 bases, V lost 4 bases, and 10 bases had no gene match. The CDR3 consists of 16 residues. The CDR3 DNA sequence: TGCGCCAGCAGCAGCAGACTAGCGGCTGAACCCTACGAGCAGTACTTC. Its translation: CASSSRLAAEPYEQYF.

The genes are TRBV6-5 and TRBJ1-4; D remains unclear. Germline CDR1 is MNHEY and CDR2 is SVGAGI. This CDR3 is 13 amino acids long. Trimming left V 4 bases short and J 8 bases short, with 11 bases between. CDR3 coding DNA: TGTGCCAGCAGTTGGAGCCCTGGCGAAAAACTGTTTTTT. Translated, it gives CASSWSPGEKLFF.

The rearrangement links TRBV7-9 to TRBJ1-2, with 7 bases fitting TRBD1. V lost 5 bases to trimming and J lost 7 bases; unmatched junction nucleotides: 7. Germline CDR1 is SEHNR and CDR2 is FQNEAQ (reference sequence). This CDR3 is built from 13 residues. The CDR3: CASSKDRVGGYTF. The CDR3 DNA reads TGTGCCAGCAGCAAAGACAGGGTTGGTGGCTACACCTTC.

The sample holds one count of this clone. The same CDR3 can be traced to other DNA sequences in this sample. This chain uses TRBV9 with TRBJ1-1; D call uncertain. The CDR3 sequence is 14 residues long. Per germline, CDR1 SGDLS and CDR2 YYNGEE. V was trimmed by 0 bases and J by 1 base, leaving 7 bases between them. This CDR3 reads CASSVGPGNTEAFF. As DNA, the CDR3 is TGTGCCAGCAGCGTAGGCCCGGGGAACACTGAAGCTTTCTTT.

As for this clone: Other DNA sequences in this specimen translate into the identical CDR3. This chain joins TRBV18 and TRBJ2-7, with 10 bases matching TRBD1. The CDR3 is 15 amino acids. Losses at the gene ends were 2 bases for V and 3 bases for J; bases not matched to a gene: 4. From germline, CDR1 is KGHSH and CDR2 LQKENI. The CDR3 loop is CASSPRQGANYEQYF. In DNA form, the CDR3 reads TGTGCCAGCTCACCAAGACAGGGGGCTAACTACGAGCAGTACTTC.